There are a few counts of the clone carrying this TCR beta chain. The antigen is unknown. This CDR3 has 14 residues. Germline CDR1 is ENHRY and CDR2 is SYGVKD. Trimming cost V 4 bases and J 5 bases, with 15 bases left between them. This entry is derived from a study of T cell responses to AZD1222 COVID-19 vaccine. The study's findings and limits: The study found Spike-specific TCR breadth and depth rose after two AZD1222 doses. Just a handful of people given AZD1222 tested seropositive at baseline. In all cases, repertoires were sampled only after the peak T cell response.

Sequencing was performed with immunoSEQ multiplex PCR; in TCRdb, only in-frame clones are kept and a portion is missing. The sample lists over 120,000 clones; around 87% were seen once. The chain uses TRBV10-3 and TRBJ2-7; D perhaps matches TRBD2 (5 bases). The sequence was obtained from an adult in good health. The sequenced sample was peripheral blood, obtained on day 0 of AZD1222 vaccination. In DNA form, the CDR3 reads TGTGCCATCAGTGCCCACGGCAGAGGGAACGAGCAGTACTTC. This gives the protein CAISAHGRGNEQYF.